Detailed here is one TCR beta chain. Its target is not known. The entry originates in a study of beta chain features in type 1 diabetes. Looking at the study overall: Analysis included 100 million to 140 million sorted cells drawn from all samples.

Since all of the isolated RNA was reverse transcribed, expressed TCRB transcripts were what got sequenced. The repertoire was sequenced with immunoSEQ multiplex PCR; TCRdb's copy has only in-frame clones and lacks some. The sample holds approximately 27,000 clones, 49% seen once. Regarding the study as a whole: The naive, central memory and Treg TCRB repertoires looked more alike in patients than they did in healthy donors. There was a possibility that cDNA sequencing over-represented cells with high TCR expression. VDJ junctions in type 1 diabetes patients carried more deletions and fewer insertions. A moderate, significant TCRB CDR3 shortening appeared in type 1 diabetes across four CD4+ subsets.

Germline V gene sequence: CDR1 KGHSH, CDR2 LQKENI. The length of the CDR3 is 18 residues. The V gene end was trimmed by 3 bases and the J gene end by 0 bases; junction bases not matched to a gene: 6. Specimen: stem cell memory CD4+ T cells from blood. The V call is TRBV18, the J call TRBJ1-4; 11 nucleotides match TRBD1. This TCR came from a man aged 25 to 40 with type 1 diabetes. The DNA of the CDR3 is TGTGCCAGCTCACCGTGGGGACAGGGGGTTACAACTAATGAAAAACTGTTTTTT. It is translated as CASSPWGQGVTTNEKLFF.